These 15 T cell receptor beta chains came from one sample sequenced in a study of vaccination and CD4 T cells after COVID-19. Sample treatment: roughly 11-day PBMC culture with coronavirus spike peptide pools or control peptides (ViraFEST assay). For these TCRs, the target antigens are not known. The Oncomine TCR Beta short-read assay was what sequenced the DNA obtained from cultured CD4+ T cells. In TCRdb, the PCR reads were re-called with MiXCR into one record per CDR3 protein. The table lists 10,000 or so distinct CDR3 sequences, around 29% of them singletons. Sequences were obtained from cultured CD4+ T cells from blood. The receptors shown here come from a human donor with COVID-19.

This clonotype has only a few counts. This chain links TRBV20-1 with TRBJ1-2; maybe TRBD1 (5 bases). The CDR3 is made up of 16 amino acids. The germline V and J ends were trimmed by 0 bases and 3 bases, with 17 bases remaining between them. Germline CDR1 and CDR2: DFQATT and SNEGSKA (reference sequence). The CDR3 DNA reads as TGCAGTGCTAGAGATCGTTGGCAGGGTCATTACTATGGCTACACCTTC. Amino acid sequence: CSARDRWQGHYYGYTF.

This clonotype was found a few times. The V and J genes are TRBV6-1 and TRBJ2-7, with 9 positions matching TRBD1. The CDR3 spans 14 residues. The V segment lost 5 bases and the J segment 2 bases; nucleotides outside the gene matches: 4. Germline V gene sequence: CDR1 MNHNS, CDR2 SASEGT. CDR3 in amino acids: CASSTDRGPYEQYF. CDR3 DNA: TGTGCCAGCAGTACGGACAGGGGACCCTACGAGCAGTACTTC.

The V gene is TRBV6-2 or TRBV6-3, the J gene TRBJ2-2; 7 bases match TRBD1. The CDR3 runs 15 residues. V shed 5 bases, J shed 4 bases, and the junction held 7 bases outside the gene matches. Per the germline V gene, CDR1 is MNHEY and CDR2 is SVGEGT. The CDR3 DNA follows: TGTGCCAGCAGTGACCGGGACAGAGCCACCGGGGAGCTGTTTTTT. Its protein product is CASSDRDRATGELFF.

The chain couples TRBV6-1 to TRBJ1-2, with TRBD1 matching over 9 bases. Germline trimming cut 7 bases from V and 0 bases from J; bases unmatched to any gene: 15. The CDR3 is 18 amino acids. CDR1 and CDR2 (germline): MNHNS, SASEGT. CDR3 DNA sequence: TGTGCCAGCACCCAAACCGGGACAGGGTGGCAGGCTAACTATGGCTACACCTTC. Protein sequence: CASTQTGTGWQANYGYTF.

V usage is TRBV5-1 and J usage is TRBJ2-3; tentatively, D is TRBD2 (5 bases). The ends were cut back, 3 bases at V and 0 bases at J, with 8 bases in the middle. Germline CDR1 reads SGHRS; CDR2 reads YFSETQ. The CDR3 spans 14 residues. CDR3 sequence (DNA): TGCGCCAGCAGCTCATGGACTAGCACAGATACGCAGTATTTT. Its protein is CASSSWTSTDTQYF.

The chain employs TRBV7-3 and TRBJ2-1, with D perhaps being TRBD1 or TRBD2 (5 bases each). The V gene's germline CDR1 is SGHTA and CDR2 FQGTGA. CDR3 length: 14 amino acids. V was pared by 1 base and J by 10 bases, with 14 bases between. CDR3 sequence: CASSLMGRTGEQFF. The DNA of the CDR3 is TGTGCCAGCAGCTTAATGGGACGGACTGGGGAGCAGTTCTTC.

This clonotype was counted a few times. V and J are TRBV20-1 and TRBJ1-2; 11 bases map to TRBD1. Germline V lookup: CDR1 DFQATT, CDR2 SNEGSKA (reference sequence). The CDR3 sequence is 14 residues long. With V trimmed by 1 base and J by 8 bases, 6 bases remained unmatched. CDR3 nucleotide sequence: TGCAGTGCTAGAGGGACAGGGGGCGCTGAGGGCTACACCTTC. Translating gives CSARGTGGAEGYTF.

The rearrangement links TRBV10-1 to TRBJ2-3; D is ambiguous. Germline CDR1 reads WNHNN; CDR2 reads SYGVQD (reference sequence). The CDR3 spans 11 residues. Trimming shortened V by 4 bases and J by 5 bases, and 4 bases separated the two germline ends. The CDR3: CASSVGDTQYF. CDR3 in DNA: TGCGCCAGCAGTGTTGGAGATACGCAGTATTTT.

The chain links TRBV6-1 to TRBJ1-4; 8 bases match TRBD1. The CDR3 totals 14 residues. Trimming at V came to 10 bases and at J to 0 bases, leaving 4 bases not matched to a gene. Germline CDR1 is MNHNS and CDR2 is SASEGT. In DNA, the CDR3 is TGTGCCACCATGGACAGGGCAACTAATGAAAAACTGTTTTTT. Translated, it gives CATMDRATNEKLFF.

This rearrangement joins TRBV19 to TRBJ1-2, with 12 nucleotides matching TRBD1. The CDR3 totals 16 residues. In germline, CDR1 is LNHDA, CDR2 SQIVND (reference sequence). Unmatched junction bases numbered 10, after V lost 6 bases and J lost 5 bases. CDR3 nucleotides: TGTGCCAGTAGCCGGACCGGGACAGGGGGCCGGTATGGCTACACCTTC. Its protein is CASSRTGTGGRYGYTF.

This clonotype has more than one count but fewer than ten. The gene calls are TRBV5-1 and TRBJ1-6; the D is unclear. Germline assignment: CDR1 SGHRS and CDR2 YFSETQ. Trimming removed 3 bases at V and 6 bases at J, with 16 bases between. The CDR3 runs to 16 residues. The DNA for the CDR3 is TGCGCCAGCAGCTACGAGGACGCTCGGGCTAATTCACCCCTCCACTTT. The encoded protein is CASSYEDARANSPLHF. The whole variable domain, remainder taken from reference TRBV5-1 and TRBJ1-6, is KAGVTQTPRYLIKTRGQQVTLSCSPISGHRSVSWYQQTPGQGLQFLFEYFSETQRNKGNFPGRFSGRQFSNSRSEMNVSTLELGDSALYLCASSYEDARANSPLHFGNGTRLTVT.

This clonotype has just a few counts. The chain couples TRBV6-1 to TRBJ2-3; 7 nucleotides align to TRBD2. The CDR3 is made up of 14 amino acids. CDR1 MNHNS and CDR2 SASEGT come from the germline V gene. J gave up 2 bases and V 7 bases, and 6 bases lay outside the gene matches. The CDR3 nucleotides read TGTGCCAGCACCCTGGGGAGGGACACAGATACGCAGTATTTT. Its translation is CASTLGRDTDTQYF.

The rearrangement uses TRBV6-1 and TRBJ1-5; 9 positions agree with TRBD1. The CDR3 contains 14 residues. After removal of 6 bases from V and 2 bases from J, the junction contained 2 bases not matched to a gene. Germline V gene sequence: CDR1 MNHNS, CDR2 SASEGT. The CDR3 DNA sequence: TGTGCCAGCAGGCGGACAGGGGGCAATCAGCCCCAGCATTTT. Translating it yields CASRRTGGNQPQHF.

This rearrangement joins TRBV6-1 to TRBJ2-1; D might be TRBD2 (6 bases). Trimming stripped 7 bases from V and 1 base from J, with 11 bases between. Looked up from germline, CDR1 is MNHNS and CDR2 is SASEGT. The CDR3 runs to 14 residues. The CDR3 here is CASMGLPSYNEQFF. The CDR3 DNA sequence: TGTGCCAGCATGGGACTTCCTTCCTACAATGAGCAGTTCTTC.

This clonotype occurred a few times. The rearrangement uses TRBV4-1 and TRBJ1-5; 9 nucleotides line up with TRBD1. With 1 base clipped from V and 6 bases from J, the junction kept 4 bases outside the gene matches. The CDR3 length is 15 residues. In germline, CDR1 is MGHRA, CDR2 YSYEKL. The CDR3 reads CASSQGTGVGQPQHF. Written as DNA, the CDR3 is TGCGCCAGCAGCCAAGGGACAGGGGTTGGTCAGCCCCAGCATTTT.